The source of this T cell receptor (beta chain) is a study of radiation and T cells in renal cell carcinoma (TCRdb year 2020). Broadly, across the study: A total of 50 to 60 samples underwent TCR beta sequencing, made up of approximately 26 tumors and some 27 peripheral blood samples. The final blood draw was performed at 4 weeks after radiation, at the same time as nephrectomy. In the approximately 58 samples combined, several million unique CDR3 nucleotide sequences were found, encoding roughly 2,500,000 unique CDR3 amino acid sequences.

In the case of this clone: Its antigen has not been determined. Base qualities were left out, and no much larger clone turns up one base away.

Results and caveats for the whole study, not just this receptor: Changes in the blood repertoire were not tracked past 4 weeks after treatment. Because the trial had a single-armed design, the trial could not examine how radiation dose or scheduling affected the TCR repertoire. In blood, the top tumor clonotypes increased between baseline and 2 weeks post-radiation and then shrank by 4 weeks, which suggests that tumor-resident clones expanded only transiently. No pretreatment tumor biopsies were available, so the baseline intratumoral presence of clonotypes could not be determined.

This specimen's time point label, interpreted: blood 4 weeks post-SBRT, at nephrectomy. The sample's treatment or condition, from its label and the paper: 15 Gy SBRT to primary tumor, nephrectomy 4 weeks later. Samples came from a clinical trial, in which primary renal cell carcinomas received 15 Gy stereotactic body radiation therapy followed by nephrectomy 4 weeks later. To follow tumor-enriched clonotypes, serial peripheral blood was collected from radiation-treated patients at baseline and at 2 weeks and 4 weeks after SBRT. Renal cell carcinoma with clear cell pathology was present in all patients. Genomic DNA for TCR sequencing was prepared using the QIAamp DNA Blood Mini Kit (Qiagen). Samples were included in the analyses only if all quality control checks were passed. Following the manufacturer's recommendations, the immunoSEQ kit was used to generate TCR beta libraries from genomic DNA. For library preparation, a first multiplex PCR was performed with proprietary primers, followed by a second PCR in which unique barcodes were added, and bead cleanups were performed after each round. Each sample batch included a kit-provided positive control reaction and a negative control reaction. The final libraries were assessed on an Agilent 4200 TapeStation D1000 ScreenTape, pooled by volume, and quantified by qPCR. An Illumina NextSeq500 fitted with a MidOutput 150-cycle cartridge performed the sequencing, running 156 Read1 cycles and 15 Index1 cycles with the kit's custom primers. The pooled library was loaded at roughly 1 pM with 20% PhiX control spiked in. Under the source paper's analysis protocol: Vendor-processed data were analyzed in R, and a clonotype was defined as all T cells sharing the same CDR3 nucleotide sequence. In the clone abundance analyses, frequencies were normalized to the 10,000 most abundant clones in each sample. Before analysis, public T cell clones were removed, and these numbered fewer than five per sample on average. Tumor-enriched and baseline blood-enriched clonotypes were defined by at least a 32-fold difference in abundance between compartments. Clonotypes expanded or contracted between blood time points were identified with a beta-binomial differential abundance model. Similarity between tumor and blood repertoires was quantified using the Baroni-Urbani and Buser coefficient, and groups were compared with two-tailed Wilcoxon tests in R. Here the immuneACCESS table is served through TCRdb, limited to in-frame sequences with V and J called. Missing clones are a known gap in these copies; in checked studies unresolved V genes cover under half, and the rest lacks a known reason. Clone size and the V and J calls come from that table; the DNA yielded D and trimming. The sample table shows 40,000 to 45,000 clones, and around four fifths are seen once. The top ten clonotypes cover roughly 30% of the sample.

The sequence was collected from a woman in her 70s with renal cell carcinoma. The sequencing here drew on blood, taken from a patient whose treatment included radiotherapy and nephrectomy.

The CDR3 region reads CASSLSEGGYEQYF. The sequenced DNA: TGTGCCAGCAGCTTAAGTGAGGGGGGGTACGAGCAGTACTTC. The rearranged chain carries TRBV7-6 and TRBJ2-7; the best D guess is TRBD2, with 7 bases matching. The germline V gene encodes CDR1 SGHVS and CDR2 FNYEAQ. Measured from the cysteine to the phenylalanine, the CDR3 is 14 residues long. The read is trimmed to its CDR3 DNA, 42 bases read in frame from base 1. Relative to germline, V is 2 bases shorter and J is 4 bases shorter, with 12 bases between their ends.